Below are 21 T cell receptor beta chains sequenced from a single sample in a study of blood T cell repertoires in COVID-19. Here immunoSEQ multiplex PCR was the method, and the copy in TCRdb shows in-frame clones only, minus some. This sample has 130,000 or so clones, with around 84% found just once. Sequencing was done on a sample of PBMCs or T cells enriched from blood (not recorded which). The source is a man aged 35 to 55 with acute COVID-19.

V and J are TRBV30 and TRBJ1-1; TRBD1 matches 9 bases. This CDR3 has 15 residues. V trimming: 2 bases; J trimming: 2 bases; junction bases outside the gene matches: 6. The germline V gene has CDR1 GTSNPN and CDR2 SVGIG (reference sequence). The DNA for the CDR3 is TGTGCCTGGAGTCCTTGGGACAGGGAAAACACTGAAGCTTTCTTT. Protein product: CAWSPWDRENTEAFF.

The gene calls are TRBV18 and TRBJ1-3; D is uncertain. The V gene lost 2 bases and the J gene lost 0 bases, with 11 bases spanning the gap. In germline, CDR1 is KGHSH, CDR2 LQKENI. CDR3 length: 16 amino acids. CDR3 DNA: TGTGCCAGCTCACCATTGTACGGTTCCTCTGGAAACACCATATATTTT. Protein product: CASSPLYGSSGNTIYF.

The chain is built from TRBV5-1 and TRBJ2-3, with a tentative D call TRBD1 (5 bases). This CDR3 region has 15 residues. The V gene lost 1 base and the J gene lost 6 bases, with 15 bases spanning the gap. CDR1 is SGHRS and CDR2 is YFSETQ in the germline V gene. The CDR3 region has the DNA TGCGCCAGCAGCTTGTTACATCCCCAGGGTGATACGCAGTATTTT. Translation: CASSLLHPQGDTQYF. Looking up the rest from reference TRBV5-1 and TRBJ2-3 gives the full variable domain: KAGVTQTPRYLIKTRGQQVTLSCSPISGHRSVSWYQQTPGQGLQFLFEYFSETQRNKGNFPGRFSGRQFSNSRSEMNVSTLELGDSALYLCASSLLHPQGDTQYFGPGTRLTVL.

The V and J genes are TRBV27 and TRBJ2-7; TRBD2 matches at 7 bases. The CDR3 loop spans 15 amino acids. Germline V gene lookup returns CDR1 MNHEY and CDR2 SMNVEV (reference sequence). Germline trimming cut 9 bases from V and 0 bases from J; bases unmatched to any gene: 11. This CDR3 reads CASRPEGGNSYEQYF. In DNA, the CDR3 is TGTGCCAGTCGCCCAGAGGGAGGGAACTCCTACGAGCAGTACTTC.

V gene TRBV27 combines with J gene TRBJ2-5; 8 nucleotides line up with TRBD1. Per the germline V gene, CDR1 is MNHEY and CDR2 is SMNVEV (reference sequence). The ends lost 5 bases at V and 5 bases at J; junction bases unmatched: 13. This CDR3 region has 16 residues. The CDR3 reads CASSLGQGLSSETQYF. CDR3 in DNA: TGTGCCAGCAGTCTCGGACAGGGCCTCTCCTCGGAGACCCAGTACTTC.

This clone was seen just once. This sequence joins TRBV7-9 and TRBJ1-5, with TRBD1 matching 9 bases. This CDR3 region has 16 residues. Germline V gene lookup returns CDR1 SEHNR and CDR2 FQNEAQ (reference sequence). V was pared by 4 bases and J by 3 bases, with 7 bases of the junction left unmatched. CDR3 loop: CASSSSRDRANQPQHF. The CDR3 nucleotides are TGTGCCAGCAGCTCTTCCCGGGACAGGGCCAATCAGCCCCAGCATTTT. The full variable domain, with the rest looked up from reference TRBV7-9 and TRBJ1-5, is DTGVSQNPRHKITKRGQNVTFRCDPISEHNRLYWYRQTLGQGPEFLTYFQNEAQLEKSRLLSDRFSAERPKGSFSTLEIQRTEQGDSAMYLCASSSSRDRANQPQHFGDGTRLSIL.

This rearrangement joins TRBV10-1 to TRBJ2-7; 10 positions match TRBD2. This CDR3 comprises 14 residues. The V gene end was trimmed by 9 bases and the J gene end by 3 bases; junction bases not matched to a gene: 8. Germline lookup yields CDR1 WNHNN and CDR2 SYGVQD (reference sequence). DNA of the CDR3: TGCGCCAGTCGCAGCGGGGGGGCCAACTACGAGCAGTACTTC. Translation gives CASRSGGANYEQYF.

This clone was seen a handful of times. The rearrangement links TRBV2 to TRBJ2-3; 16 positions agree with TRBD2. Germline CDR1 SNHLY, CDR2 FYNNEI. The V and J ends lost 4 bases and 2 bases, in that order; junction bases with no gene match: 3. CDR3 length: 17 amino acids. For the CDR3, the DNA is TGTGCCAGCAGTGTAGGGACTAGCGGGGGGGCCACAGATACGCAGTATTTT. Amino acids: CASSVGTSGGATDTQYF.

In this sample, this clone turned up a few times. The junction differs from germline at one of its ends, possibly a read error. The rearrangement uses TRBV7-7 and TRBJ2-1; 8 bases map to TRBD2. The germline CDR1 and CDR2 sequences are SSHAT and FNYEAQ (reference sequence). The CDR3 sequence is 14 residues long. The DNA of the CDR3 is TGTGCTAGCAGTTTCAGCGGGAGCCACAATGAGCAGTTCTTC. Residues: CASSFSGSHNEQFF.

This clone was detected only a few times. CDR3 DNA sequence: TGTGCCAGTAGTGTGACAGGGAGGCACACCTTC. It is translated as CASSVTGRHTF. The chain uses TRBV19 and TRBJ1-2; 7 positions agree with TRBD1. Germline-derived CDR1 and CDR2 are LNHDA and SQIVND (reference sequence). J gave up 12 bases and V 5 bases, and 6 bases lay outside the gene matches. The CDR3 spans 11 residues.

The chain is built from TRBV9 and TRBJ2-7; 9 nucleotides align to TRBD1. Germline V lookup: CDR1 SGDLS, CDR2 YYNGEE. This CDR3 region has 13 residues. Trimming cost V 4 bases and J 7 bases; bases outside gene matches: 6. CDR3 in DNA: TGTGCCAGCAGCTCCGGGACAGGGTCAGAGCAGTACTTC. This gives the protein CASSSGTGSEQYF.

V gene TRBV5-1 combines with J gene TRBJ2-7, with 9 nucleotides matching TRBD2. Germline-derived CDR1 and CDR2 are SGHRS and YFSETQ. This CDR3 spans 14 amino acids. The J segment lost 4 bases and the V segment lost 2 bases, leaving 4 bases of the junction unmatched. The CDR3 sequence is CASSFGSGSYEQYF. CDR3 DNA sequence: TGCGCCAGCAGCTTTGGTAGCGGGAGTTACGAGCAGTACTTC.

The chain recombines TRBV28 with TRBJ1-2, with 9 bases aligning to TRBD1. CDR1 and CDR2 from the germline V gene are MDHEN and SYDVKM. CDR3 length: 14 amino acids. The trim removed 6 bases at V and 7 bases at J, leaving 9 bases unmatched. The CDR3: CASSAPGQGFGYTF. Here the CDR3 DNA reads TGTGCCAGCAGCGCCCCGGGACAGGGATTTGGCTACACCTTC.

CDR3 sequence: CATSEDTGANVLTF. CDR3 DNA: TGTGCCACCAGTGAAGATACAGGGGCCAACGTCCTGACTTTC. The rearrangement uses TRBV24-1 and TRBJ2-6; D unresolved. The V gene's germline CDR1 is KGHDR and CDR2 SFDVKD. V was clipped by 4 bases and J by 4 bases, with 7 bases between them. The CDR3 runs 14 residues.

Concerning this clone: A read error may account for a junction end that differs from germline. The chain couples TRBV5-1 to TRBJ1-1; D gene uncertain. The germline CDR1 and CDR2 sequences are SGHRS and YFSETQ. The CDR3 is 14 residues long. CDR3 loop: CASSPNSQNPEAFF. The CDR3 region has the DNA TGCGCCAGCAGCCCGAATTCTCAGAACCCTGAAGCTTTCTTT.

The J gene is TRBJ1-2, the V gene TRBV28; tentatively, D is TRBD1 (6 bases). The CDR3 consists of 17 residues. The germline gives CDR1 MDHEN, CDR2 SYDVKM. V was clipped by 7 bases and J by 0 bases, with 21 bases between them. CDR3 region: CASTTGRFLPANYGYTF. The CDR3 DNA reads as TGTGCCAGCACGACAGGACGCTTCTTGCCAGCTAACTATGGCTACACCTTC.

The DNA for the CDR3 is TGTGCCAGCAGCTGGGCGTCAGGTCCCGTTGGCTACACCTTC. Residues: CASSWASGPVGYTF. V is TRBV7-8 and J is TRBJ1-2; D ambiguous. CDR3 length equals 14 residues. Looked up from germline, CDR1 is SGHVS and CDR2 is FQNEAQ. Trimming cost V 4 bases and J 7 bases, with 16 bases left between them.

This clone has just a few counts. The gene calls are TRBV15 and TRBJ2-3; 9 bases are shared with TRBD1. Per germline, CDR1 LNHNV and CDR2 YYDKDF (reference sequence). CDR3 size: 15 residues. Unmatched junction bases numbered 6, after V lost 3 bases and J lost 5 bases. In nucleotides, the CDR3 is TGTGCCACCAGCAGGAGGACAGGGGAGAGAGATACGCAGTATTTT. Protein sequence: CATSRRTGERDTQYF.

The chain has TRBV18 and TRBJ2-5; D may be TRBD1 (5 bases). CDR1 and CDR2 from the germline V gene are KGHSH and LQKENI. V gave up 1 base and J gave up 4 bases, with 13 bases separating them. CDR3 length equals 15 residues. In DNA form, the CDR3 reads TGTGCCAGCTCACCACGGGGCTTAACAGGAGAGACCCAGTACTTC. Its protein product is CASSPRGLTGETQYF.

A single count supports this clone. The chain joins TRBV14 to TRBJ2-1, with 7 bases lining up with TRBD1. V lost 4 bases and J lost 7; bases outside the gene matches: 10. The CDR3 is made up of 15 amino acids. Germline CDR1 is SGHDN and CDR2 is FVKESK. The CDR3 loop reads CASSRMGQRGNEQFF. The CDR3 DNA follows: TGTGCCAGCAGCCGCATGGGACAGCGAGGGAATGAGCAGTTCTTC.

The chain combines TRBV10-1 with TRBJ2-1; 14 nucleotides agree with TRBD2. The CDR3 length is 17 residues. V was pared by 5 bases and J by 2 bases, with 5 bases of the junction left unmatched. Germline CDR1 reads WNHNN; CDR2 reads SYGVQD (reference sequence). This CDR3 is CASSRGLAGGTYNEQFF. The CDR3 region has the DNA TGCGCCAGCAGTCGAGGACTAGCGGGGGGTACCTACAATGAGCAGTTCTTC.